Listed below are T cell receptor beta chains from one sample, sequenced in a study of T cell repertoires in cytomegalovirus infection. TCRdb independently ran MiXCR on the reads; one entry per CDR3 protein. The data hold approximately 70,000 distinct CDR3 sequences, with about 4% observed a single time. Material for sequencing was PBMCs. The receptors originated from a human donor in good health (CMV status not recorded). Some clones in this sample may be carry-over from other donors' samples. The CDR3 runs from the conserved cysteine through the conserved F or W. The D gene is left open where the match is weak. Size is omitted from some rows. Given values are once, few, many or a class for expanded clones.

V: TRBV19; J: TRBJ1-5; length: 15; size: many; D: TRBD1; DNA: TGTGCCAGTATTAAGGGACAGGATAGCAATCAGCCCCAGCATTTT; CDR3: CASIKGQDSNQPQHF
V: TRBV12-3/TRBV12-4; J: TRBJ2-4; length: 17; size: many; D: TRBD1; DNA: TGTGCCAGCAGCCCTACCTTAAGACAGGGGCCCAAAAACATTCAGTACTTC; CDR3: CASSPTLRQGPKNIQYF
V: TRBV10-2; J: TRBJ1-2; length: 12; size: many; D: .; DNA: TGCGCCAGCAGTTTGGGGGGCCTTGGCTACACCTTC; CDR3: CASSLGGLGYTF
V: TRBV12-3/TRBV12-4; J: TRBJ1-5; length: 16; size: few; D: TRBD1; DNA: TGTGCCAGCAGTTTATTGCAGGGGGCAAGCAATCAGCCCCAGCATTTT; CDR3: CASSLLQGASNQPQHF
V: TRBV7-2; J: TRBJ2-3; length: 16; size: many; D: TRBD2; DNA: TGTGCCAGCAGCTCGGGACTAGCGGGAGGGGTAGATACGCAGTATTTT; CDR3: CASSSGLAGGVDTQYF
V: TRBV13; J: TRBJ2-6; length: 17; size: .; D: TRBD1; DNA: TGTGCCAGCAGCCACAGACTACAGGGGACCGGGGCCAACGTCCTGACTTTC; CDR3: CASSHRLQGTGANVLTF
V: TRBV7-4; J: TRBJ2-3; length: 14; size: many; D: TRBD1; DNA: TGTGCCAGCAGCTTAGGACAGGGGTCAGATACGCAGTATTTT; CDR3: CASSLGQGSDTQYF
V: TRBV28; J: TRBJ1-2; length: 15; size: many; D: .; DNA: TGTGCCAGCAGTTTACCGGCAGCTATGGTTCTAGGCTACACCTTC; CDR3: CASSLPAAMVLGYTF
V: TRBV14; J: TRBJ1-4; length: 15; size: few; D: .; DNA: TGTGCCAGCAGCCCGTTGGTGGGCACTAATGAAAAACTGTTTTTT; CDR3: CASSPLVGTNEKLFF
V: TRBV5-5; J: TRBJ2-7; length: 16; size: many; D: .; DNA: TGTGCCAGCAGGCGAACGGGGGGGACAGACCACTACGAGCAGTACTTC; CDR3: CASRRTGGTDHYEQYF
V: TRBV28; J: TRBJ2-1; length: 12; size: many; D: .; DNA: TGTGCCAGCAGTTTTAAAGTAAGGGAGCAGTTCTTC; CDR3: CASSFKVREQFF
V: TRBV7-2; J: TRBJ1-4; length: 16; size: many; D: .; DNA: TGTGCCAGCAGCTTAAGGGGGGGCGCTCCGAATGAAAAACTGTTTTTT; CDR3: CASSLRGGAPNEKLFF
V: TRBV20-1; J: TRBJ2-1; length: 14; size: many; D: .; DNA: TGCAGTGCTAGAGACCCAAGGACCTACAATGAGCAGTTCTTC; CDR3: CSARDPRTYNEQFF
V: TRBV4-1; J: TRBJ1-5; length: 13; size: many; D: .; DNA: TGCGCCAGCAGCCCAACTCTACAGGGAACCCAGCATTTT; CDR3: CASSPTLQGTQHF
V: TRBV6-5; J: TRBJ2-4; length: 12; size: many; D: .; DNA: TGTGCCAGCAGGAACAGGGCTGGCATTCAGTACTTC; CDR3: CASRNRAGIQYF
V: TRBV11-3; J: TRBJ2-1; length: 13; size: many; D: .; DNA: TGTGCCAGCAGCTTACCTTCAGGTCATGAGCAGTTCTTC; CDR3: CASSLPSGHEQFF
V: TRBV7-9; J: TRBJ2-2; length: 16; size: many; D: TRBD1; DNA: TGTGCCAGCAGCCGCAGACAGGGGGCGAACACCGGGGAGCTGTTTTTT; CDR3: CASSRRQGANTGELFF
V: TRBV7-8; J: TRBJ2-7; length: 16; size: many; D: TRBD1; DNA: TGTGCCAGCAGCCCAAGAGCCGGGACAGGCCTATACGAGCAGTACTTC; CDR3: CASSPRAGTGLYEQYF
V: TRBV7-2; J: TRBJ1-1; length: 16; size: many; D: TRBD1; DNA: TGTGCCAGCAGACAACCCTGGACAGGGGGCGGCACTGAAGCTTTCTTT; CDR3: CASRQPWTGGGTEAFF
V: TRBV7-2; J: TRBJ2-5; length: 16; size: many; D: .; DNA: TGTGCCAGCAGCTTAGAGGGTGACTTGTCTGGAGAGACCCAGTACTTC; CDR3: CASSLEGDLSGETQYF
V: TRBV7-2; J: TRBJ1-2; length: 13; size: many; D: .; DNA: TGTGCCAGCAGCCAACAGGGAAACTATGGCTACACCTTC; CDR3: CASSQQGNYGYTF